Presented here are 14 T cell receptor beta chains from one specimen sequenced in a study of cytomegalovirus exposure and HLA in healthy donors. This PCR relied on a set of 60 Vbeta primers and 13 Jbeta primers. Here immunoSEQ multiplex PCR was the method, and the copy in TCRdb shows in-frame clones only, minus some. The sample holds about 150,000 clones, around 80% seen once. The sample consisted of PBMCs. These receptors all stem from a man aged 35 to 55 in good health and CMV-seropositive.

V and J are TRBV28 and TRBJ2-5; 7 positions match TRBD2. The V gene end was trimmed by 4 bases and the J gene end by 1 base; junction bases not matched to a gene: 3. The CDR3 runs to 14 residues. Germline CDR1 reads MDHEN; CDR2 reads SYDVKM. The chain's CDR3 is CASSSPGGQETQYF. The CDR3 region has the DNA TGTGCCAGCAGTTCCCCGGGAGGCCAAGAGACCCAGTACTTC.

V gene TRBV18 combines with J gene TRBJ1-1, with TRBD1 as a possible D gene (5 bases). Trimming took 1 base from V and 6 from J, leaving 18 bases between them. Germline values: CDR1 KGHSH, CDR2 LQKENI. This CDR3 region has 16 residues. The DNA for the CDR3 is TGTGCCAGCTCACCACTTCAGGGAAGGGGTCTCGCTGAAGCTTTCTTT. Translating it yields CASSPLQGRGLAEAFF.

J is TRBJ2-7 and V is TRBV7-8; 9 bases are a match to TRBD1. V lost 2 bases to trimming and J lost 6 bases; unmatched junction nucleotides: 5. The germline gives CDR1 SGHVS, CDR2 FQNEAQ. The CDR3 extends over 14 amino acids. The CDR3 DNA reads TGTGCCAGCAGCTTACTCGGACAGGGGTTCGAGCAGTACTTC. Encoded protein: CASSLLGQGFEQYF. The full variable domain, with the rest looked up from reference TRBV7-8 and TRBJ2-7, is GAGVSQSPRYKVAKRGQDVALRCDPISGHVSLFWYQQALGQGPEFLTYFQNEAQLDKSGLPSDRFFAERPEGSVSTLKIQRTQQEDSAVYLCASSLLGQGFEQYFGPGTRLTVT.

CDR3 protein: CASSPGGPSYEQYF. DNA of the CDR3: TGTGCCAGCTCACCGGGGGGGCCCTCCTACGAGCAGTACTTC. This sequence joins TRBV18 and TRBJ2-7; maybe TRBD2 (7 bases). The CDR3 runs to 14 residues. With 3 bases removed from V and 0 bases from J, the gap between germline ends came to 9 bases. Germline V gene lookup returns CDR1 KGHSH and CDR2 LQKENI.

V usage is TRBV10-2 and J usage is TRBJ2-5; 10 positions agree with TRBD2. The CDR3 runs 13 residues. Per germline, CDR1 WSHSY and CDR2 SAAADI. The V segment lost 2 bases and the J segment 13 bases; nucleotides outside the gene matches: 7. In DNA form, the CDR3 reads TGCGCCAGCAGTGAGACCGCTAGCGGGAGTTTGTACTTC. Translating gives CASSETASGSLYF.

CDR3 in DNA: TGTGCCAGCAGTTACTCGAGGACAGACTACACAGATACGCAGTATTTT. This gives the protein CASSYSRTDYTDTQYF. The rearrangement links TRBV6-5 to TRBJ2-3, with a possible D match to TRBD1 (6 bases). The germline V and J ends were trimmed by 0 bases and 2 bases, with 12 bases remaining between them. CDR1 and CDR2 from the germline V gene are MNHEY and SVGAGI. The CDR3 loop spans 16 amino acids.

The rearrangement links TRBV28 to TRBJ2-2, with TRBD2 identical over 10 bases. CDR1 and CDR2 from the germline V gene are MDHEN and SYDVKM. V trimming: 2 bases; J trimming: 1 base; junction bases outside the gene matches: 4. This CDR3 has 17 amino acids. The DNA of the CDR3 is TGTGCCAGCAGTTTACTAGCGGGAGTACGGAACACCGGGGAGCTGTTTTTT. Its translation: CASSLLAGVRNTGELFF.

This clone was seen only a few times. The chain combines TRBV5-1 with TRBJ2-7; D not certain. Germline assignment: CDR1 SGHRS and CDR2 YFSETQ. The CDR3 spans 15 residues. V shed 0 bases and J shed 4 bases, with 14 bases lying between them. CDR3 amino acids: CASSLAGGVGYEQYF. CDR3 coding DNA: TGCGCCAGCAGCTTGGCCGGTGGAGTCGGGTACGAGCAGTACTTC.

The sample holds one count of this clone. The rearrangement joins TRBV27 to TRBJ2-5; D gene unclear. The J call may be faulty, since TRBJ2-7 better matches the DNA end. Germline values: CDR1 MNHEY, CDR2 SMNVEV (reference sequence). This CDR3 has 12 amino acids. CDR3 region: CASTSTGYEQYF. CDR3 nucleotides: TGTGCCAGCACCTCGACTGGCTACGAGCAGTACTTC.

V is TRBV2 and J is TRBJ2-5; D is uncertain. V dropped 1 base and J dropped 2 bases, with 11 bases sitting between them. Germline V gives CDR1 SNHLY, CDR2 FYNNEI. The CDR3 totals 15 residues. CDR3 region: CASSEGLILQETQYF. The CDR3 DNA reads TGTGCCAGCAGTGAAGGACTCATCCTACAAGAGACCCAGTACTTC.

This clone was found a few times. The V gene is TRBV5-6, the J gene TRBJ2-7; D is ambiguous. The CDR3 loop spans 13 amino acids. CDR1 is SGHDT and CDR2 is YYEEEE in the germline V gene. Trimming left V 2 bases short and J 3 bases short, with 9 bases between. This chain's CDR3 is CASSLGRIYEQYF. CDR3 nucleotides: TGTGCCAGCAGCTTAGGCAGGATCTACGAGCAGTACTTC.

The chain has TRBV2 and TRBJ2-7; 8 bases fit TRBD2. The CDR3 totals 15 residues. Germline-derived CDR1 and CDR2 are SNHLY and FYNNEI. With 1 base clipped from V and 5 bases from J, the junction kept 7 bases outside the gene matches. CDR3 sequence (DNA): TGTGCCAGCAGTGAAGAAAACGGGAGGGCCGACGAGCAGTACTTC. Translating it yields CASSEENGRADEQYF.

This rearrangement joins TRBV6-1 to TRBJ2-2; weak D call: TRBD2 (5 bases). Germline CDR1 and CDR2: MNHNS and SASEGT. V was clipped by 6 bases and J by 1 base, with 9 bases between them. This CDR3 contains 14 residues. CDR3 loop: CASRLSGNTGELFF. The CDR3 DNA is TGTGCCAGCAGGTTGAGCGGGAACACCGGGGAGCTGTTTTTT.

V is TRBV7-2 and J is TRBJ2-3; 10 bases match TRBD2. From germline, CDR1 is SGHTA and CDR2 FQGNSA. CDR3 length equals 16 residues. Germline trimming cut 3 bases from V and 3 bases from J; bases unmatched to any gene: 6. The CDR3 is CASSFQSGRGTDTQYF. The CDR3 coding sequence is TGTGCCAGCAGCTTTCAAAGCGGGAGGGGTACAGATACGCAGTATTTT.